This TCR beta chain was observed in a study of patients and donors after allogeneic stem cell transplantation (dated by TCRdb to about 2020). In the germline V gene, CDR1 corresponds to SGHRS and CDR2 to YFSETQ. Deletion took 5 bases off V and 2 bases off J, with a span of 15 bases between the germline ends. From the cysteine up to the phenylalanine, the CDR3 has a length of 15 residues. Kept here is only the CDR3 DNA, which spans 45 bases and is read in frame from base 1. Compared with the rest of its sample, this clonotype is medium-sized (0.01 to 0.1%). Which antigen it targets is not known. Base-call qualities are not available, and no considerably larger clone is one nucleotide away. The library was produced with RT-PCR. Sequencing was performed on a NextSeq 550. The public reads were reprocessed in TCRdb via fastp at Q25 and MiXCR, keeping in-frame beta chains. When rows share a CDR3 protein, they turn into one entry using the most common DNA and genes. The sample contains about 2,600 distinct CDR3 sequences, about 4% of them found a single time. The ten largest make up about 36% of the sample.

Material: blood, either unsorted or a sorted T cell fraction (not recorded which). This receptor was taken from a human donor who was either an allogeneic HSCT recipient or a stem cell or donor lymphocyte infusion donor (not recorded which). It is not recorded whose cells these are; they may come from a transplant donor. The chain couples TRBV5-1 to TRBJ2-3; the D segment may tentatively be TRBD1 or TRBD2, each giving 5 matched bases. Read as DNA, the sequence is TGCGCCAGCAGATCTGTGGGGGAGCACACAGATACGCAGTATTTT. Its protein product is CASRSVGEHTDTQYF.